This T cell receptor beta chain was sequenced for a study of high-grade serous ovarian cancer treatment subgroups. Study overall: Each sample yielded on average roughly 7,400 unique TCR beta rearrangements from around 14,000 reads. Regarding the study as a whole: Spatial context was lost because tumors were sequenced in bulk. Clonal relatedness tracked neoantigen level, and by trend copy number and mutation load. Repertoire similarity ranged roughly 0.1 to 0.85 between tumors of one patient.

TCRdb's table, derived via immunoSEQ multiplex PCR, lists solely in-frame clones and lacks some. The data show roughly 15,000 clones, 86% seen once. As to this clone: Its antigen is currently unknown.

The tumor samples were collected prior to definitive surgery or chemotherapy. V lost 3 bases to trimming and J lost 8 bases; unmatched junction nucleotides: 7. CDR3 length: 14 amino acids. The V gene's germline CDR1 is MNHEY and CDR2 SMNVEV (reference sequence). The V call is TRBV27, the J call TRBJ1-2, with TRBD1 identical over 9 bases. Sequenced sample: tumor tissue. The receptor comes from a human donor with high-grade serous ovarian cancer. CDR3 sequence: CASSFGTGREGYTF. Written as DNA, the CDR3 is TGTGCCAGCAGTTTTGGGACAGGGAGGGAAGGCTACACCTTC.